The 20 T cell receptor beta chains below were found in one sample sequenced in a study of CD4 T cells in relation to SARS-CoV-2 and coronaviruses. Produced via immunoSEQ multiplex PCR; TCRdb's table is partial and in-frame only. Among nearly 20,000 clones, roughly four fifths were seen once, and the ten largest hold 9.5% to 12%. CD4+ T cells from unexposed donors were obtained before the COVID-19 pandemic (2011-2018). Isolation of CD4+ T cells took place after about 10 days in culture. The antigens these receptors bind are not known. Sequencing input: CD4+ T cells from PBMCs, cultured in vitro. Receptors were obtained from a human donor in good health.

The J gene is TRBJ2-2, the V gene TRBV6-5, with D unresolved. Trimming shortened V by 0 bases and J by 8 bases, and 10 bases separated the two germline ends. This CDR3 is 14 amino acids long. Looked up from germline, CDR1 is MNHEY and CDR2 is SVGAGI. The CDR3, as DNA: TGTGCCAGCAGTTACTCGAAGACGGCTGGGGAGCTGTTTTTT. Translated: CASSYSKTAGELFF.

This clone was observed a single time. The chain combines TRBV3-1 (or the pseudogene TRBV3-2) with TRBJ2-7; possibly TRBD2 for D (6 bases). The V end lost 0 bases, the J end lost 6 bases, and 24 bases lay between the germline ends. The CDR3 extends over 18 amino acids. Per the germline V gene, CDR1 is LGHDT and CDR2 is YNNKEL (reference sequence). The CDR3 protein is CASSQDKGWRQGGREQYF. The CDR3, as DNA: TGTGCCAGCAGCCAAGATAAGGGATGGCGCCAGGGAGGTCGCGAGCAGTACTTC.

This chain's CDR3 is CASSLIGGTRAYEQYF. Written as DNA, the CDR3 is TGTGCCAGCAGCTTAATCGGGGGGACACGAGCCTACGAGCAGTACTTC. The rearrangement joins TRBV7-9 to TRBJ2-7, with TRBD2 as a possible D gene (7 bases). The V and J ends lost 2 bases and 2 bases respectively, with 16 bases between them. Germline CDR1 and CDR2: SEHNR and FQNEAQ (reference sequence). This CDR3 has 16 residues.

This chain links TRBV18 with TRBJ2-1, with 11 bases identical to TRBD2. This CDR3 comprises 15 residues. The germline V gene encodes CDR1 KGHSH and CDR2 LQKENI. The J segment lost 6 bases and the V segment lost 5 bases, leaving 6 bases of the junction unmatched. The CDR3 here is CASSELAGEINEQFF. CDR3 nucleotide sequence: TGTGCCAGCTCAGAACTAGCGGGGGAGATCAATGAGCAGTTCTTC.

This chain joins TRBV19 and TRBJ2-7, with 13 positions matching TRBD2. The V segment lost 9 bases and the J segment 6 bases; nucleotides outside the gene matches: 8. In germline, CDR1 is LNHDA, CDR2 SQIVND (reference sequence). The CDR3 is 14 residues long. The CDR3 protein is CASGGLAGVGEQYF. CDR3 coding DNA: TGTGCCAGCGGTGGACTAGCGGGAGTAGGCGAGCAGTACTTC.

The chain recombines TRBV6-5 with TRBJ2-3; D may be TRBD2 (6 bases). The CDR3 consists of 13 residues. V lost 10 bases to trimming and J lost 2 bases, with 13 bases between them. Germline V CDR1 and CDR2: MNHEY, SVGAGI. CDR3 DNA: TGTGCCACGGAGGGAGTGAACACAGATACGCAGTATTTT. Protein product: CATEGVNTDTQYF.

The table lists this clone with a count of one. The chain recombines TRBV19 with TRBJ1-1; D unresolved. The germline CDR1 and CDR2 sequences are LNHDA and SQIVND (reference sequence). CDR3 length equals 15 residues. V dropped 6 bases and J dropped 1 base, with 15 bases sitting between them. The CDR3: CASRRPLGGNTEAFF. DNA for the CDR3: TGTGCCAGTAGACGCCCCCTTGGAGGGAACACTGAAGCTTTCTTT.

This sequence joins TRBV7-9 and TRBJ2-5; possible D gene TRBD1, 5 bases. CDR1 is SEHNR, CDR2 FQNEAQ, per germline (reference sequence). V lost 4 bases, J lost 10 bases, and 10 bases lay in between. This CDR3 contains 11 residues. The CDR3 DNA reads TGTGCCAGCAGCTCAGGGTTCGGCCAGTACTTC. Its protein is CASSSGFGQYF.

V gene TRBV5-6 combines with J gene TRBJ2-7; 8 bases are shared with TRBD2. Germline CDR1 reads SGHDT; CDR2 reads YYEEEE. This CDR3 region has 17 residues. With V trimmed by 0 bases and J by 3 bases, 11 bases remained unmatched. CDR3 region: CASSLVGGGTRVYEQYF. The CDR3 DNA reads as TGTGCCAGCAGCTTGGTTGGCGGGGGGACCCGAGTCTACGAGCAGTACTTC.

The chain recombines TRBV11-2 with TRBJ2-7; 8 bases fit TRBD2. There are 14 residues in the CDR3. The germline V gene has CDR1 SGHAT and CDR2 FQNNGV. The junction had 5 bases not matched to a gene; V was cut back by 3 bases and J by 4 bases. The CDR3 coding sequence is TGTGCCAGCAGCTTCATCCGGGAGGGTTACGAGCAGTACTTC. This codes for CASSFIREGYEQYF.

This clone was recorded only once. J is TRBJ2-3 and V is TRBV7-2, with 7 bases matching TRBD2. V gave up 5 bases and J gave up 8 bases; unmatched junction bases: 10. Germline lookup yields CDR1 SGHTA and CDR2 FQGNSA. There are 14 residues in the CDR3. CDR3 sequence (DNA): TGTGCCAGCAGCCAGGCAGCGGGGCCTAGTACGCAGTATTTT. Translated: CASSQAAGPSTQYF.

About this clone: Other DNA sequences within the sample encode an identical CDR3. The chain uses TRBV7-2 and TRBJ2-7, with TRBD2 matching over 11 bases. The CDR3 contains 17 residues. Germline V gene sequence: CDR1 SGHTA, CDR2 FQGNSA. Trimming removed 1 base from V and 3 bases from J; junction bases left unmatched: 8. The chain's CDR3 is CASSLVASGGRVYEQYF. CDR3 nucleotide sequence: TGTGCCAGCAGCTTAGTCGCTAGCGGGGGGAGAGTCTACGAGCAGTACTTC.

DNA of the CDR3: TGCAGTGCTAGCTTTAGTTGGGAGCAGTATTTT. This sequence encodes CSASFSWEQYF. This sequence joins TRBV20-1 and TRBJ2-3; no clear D gene. Trimming took off 3 bases at V and 11 bases at J, with 12 bases between the two ends. The CDR3 is 11 amino acids. CDR1 and CDR2 from the germline V gene are DFQATT and SNEGSKA (reference sequence).

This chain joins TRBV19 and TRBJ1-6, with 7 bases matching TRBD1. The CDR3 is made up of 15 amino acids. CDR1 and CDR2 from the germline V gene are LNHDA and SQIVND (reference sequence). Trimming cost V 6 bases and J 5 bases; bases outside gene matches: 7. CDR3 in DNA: TGTGCCAGTAGGGAGACAGGGTGGCATAATTCACCCCTCCACTTT. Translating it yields CASRETGWHNSPLHF.

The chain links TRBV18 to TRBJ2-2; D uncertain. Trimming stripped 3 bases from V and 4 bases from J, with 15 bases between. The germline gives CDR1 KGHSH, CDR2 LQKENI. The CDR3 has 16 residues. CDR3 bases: TGTGCCAGCTCACCCCCCAGTGTATCTACCACCGGGGAGCTGTTTTTT. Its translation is CASSPPSVSTTGELFF.

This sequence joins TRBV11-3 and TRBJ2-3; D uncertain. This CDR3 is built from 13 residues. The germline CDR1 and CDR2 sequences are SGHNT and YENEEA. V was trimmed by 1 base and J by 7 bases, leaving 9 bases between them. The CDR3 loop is CASSLGQANTQYF. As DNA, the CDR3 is TGTGCCAGCAGCTTAGGTCAGGCTAATACGCAGTATTTT. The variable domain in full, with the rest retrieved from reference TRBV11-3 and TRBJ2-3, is EAGVVQSPRYKIIEKKQPVAFWCNPISGHNTLYWYLQNLGQGPELLIRYENEEAVDDSQLPKDRFSAERLKGVDSTLKIQPAELGDSAVYLCASSLGQANTQYFGPGTRLTVL.

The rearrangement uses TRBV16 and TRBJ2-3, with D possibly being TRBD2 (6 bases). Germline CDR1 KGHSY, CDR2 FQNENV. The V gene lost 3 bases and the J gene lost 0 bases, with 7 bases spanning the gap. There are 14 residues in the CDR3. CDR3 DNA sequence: TGTGCCAGCAGCCAGGGGACTAGCACAGATACGCAGTATTTT. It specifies CASSQGTSTDTQYF. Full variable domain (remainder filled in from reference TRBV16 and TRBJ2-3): GEEVAQTPKHLVRGEGQKAKLYCAPIKGHSYVFWYQQVLKNEFKFLISFQNENVFDETGMPKERFSAKCLPNSPCSLEIQATKLEDSAVYFCASSQGTSTDTQYFGPGTRLTVL.

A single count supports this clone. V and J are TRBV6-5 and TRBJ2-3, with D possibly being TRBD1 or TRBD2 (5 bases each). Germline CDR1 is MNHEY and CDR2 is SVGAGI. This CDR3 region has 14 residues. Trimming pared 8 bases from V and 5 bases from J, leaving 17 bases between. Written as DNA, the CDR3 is TGTGCCAGCCGAGGGCAGGGTCATAGAGATACGCAGTATTTT. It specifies CASRGQGHRDTQYF.

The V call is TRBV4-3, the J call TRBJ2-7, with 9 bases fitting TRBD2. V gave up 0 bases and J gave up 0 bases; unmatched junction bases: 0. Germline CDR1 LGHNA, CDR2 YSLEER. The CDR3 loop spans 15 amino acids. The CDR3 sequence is CASSQDSGSSYEQYF. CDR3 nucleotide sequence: TGCGCCAGCAGCCAAGATAGCGGGAGCTCCTACGAGCAGTACTTC.

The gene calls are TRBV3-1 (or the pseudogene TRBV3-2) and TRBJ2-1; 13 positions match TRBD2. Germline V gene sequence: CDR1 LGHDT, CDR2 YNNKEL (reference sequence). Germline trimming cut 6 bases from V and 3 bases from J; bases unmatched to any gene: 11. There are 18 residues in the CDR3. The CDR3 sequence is CASSTTSGRALVYNEQFF. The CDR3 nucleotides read TGTGCCAGCAGTACTACTAGCGGGAGGGCCCTCGTCTACAATGAGCAGTTCTTC.